Shown below are 13 T cell receptor beta chains from a single sample sequenced in a study of blood T cell repertoires in COVID-19. Assay used: immunoSEQ multiplex PCR; TCRdb lists only in-frame clones, some missing. This table has around 250,000 clones, roughly 88% appearing once. Sequenced input: PBMCs or T cells enriched from blood (not recorded which). These receptors were obtained from a woman aged 45 to 65 who had recovered from COVID-19.

CDR3 in DNA: TGTGCCAGCAGTTACGGCGACAGGCGATATGAAGCTTTCTTT. It translates to CASSYGDRRYEAFF. V usage is TRBV6-5 and J usage is TRBJ1-1; D is possibly TRBD1 (6 bases). V was trimmed by 2 bases and J by 7 bases, leaving 14 bases between them. This CDR3 has 14 amino acids. Germline V gene lookup returns CDR1 MNHEY and CDR2 SVGAGI.

V gene TRBV5-4 combines with J gene TRBJ2-2; 7 bases agree with TRBD1. Germline assignment: CDR1 SGHNT and CDR2 YYREEE (reference sequence). The CDR3 is 14 residues long. V gave up 4 bases and J gave up 3 bases; unmatched junction bases: 3. The CDR3 sequence is CASSIQGYTGELFF. The CDR3 DNA sequence: TGTGCCAGCAGCATACAGGGGTACACCGGGGAGCTGTTTTTT.

CDR3 DNA sequence: TGTGCCAGTAGATCCCAGGGGTACGGCACTGAAGCTTTCTTT. This sequence encodes CASRSQGYGTEAFF. The chain links TRBV19 to TRBJ1-1; TRBD1 might be the D (6 bases). This CDR3 contains 14 residues. The V and J ends lost 6 bases and 4 bases respectively, with 15 bases between them. Germline CDR1 is LNHDA and CDR2 is SQIVND (reference sequence).

The chain recombines TRBV10-1 with TRBJ2-5; 9 bases match TRBD2. Germline-derived CDR1 and CDR2 are WNHNN and SYGVQD (reference sequence). This CDR3 spans 16 amino acids. V trimming: 0 bases; J trimming: 5 bases; junction bases outside the gene matches: 7. CDR3 loop: CASSESRTSVAETQYF. DNA of the CDR3: TGCGCCAGCAGTGAGTCCCGGACTAGCGTTGCGGAGACCCAGTACTTC.

V is TRBV4-1 and J is TRBJ1-4; D not resolved. Germline V lookup: CDR1 MGHRA, CDR2 YSYEKL. The germline V and J ends were trimmed by 0 bases and 0 bases, with 14 bases remaining between them. The CDR3 is made up of 18 amino acids. The CDR3 here is CASSQEGRDRATNEKLFF. CDR3 coding DNA: TGCGCCAGCAGCCAAGAGGGGAGAGACCGTGCAACTAATGAAAAACTGTTTTTT.

The chain carries TRBV6-5 and TRBJ2-7, with 9 bases lining up with TRBD1. This CDR3 has 14 amino acids. The trim removed 10 bases at V and 3 bases at J, leaving 10 bases unmatched. Germline assignment: CDR1 MNHEY and CDR2 SVGAGI. For the CDR3, the DNA is TGTGCCACCGACGGGGGGACAGGGAGCTACGAGCAGTACTTC. Protein sequence: CATDGGTGSYEQYF.

V gene TRBV7-9 combines with J gene TRBJ2-1, with a possible D match to TRBD2 (5 bases). Germline CDR1 is SEHNR and CDR2 is FQNEAQ (reference sequence). Trimming pared 5 bases from V and 7 bases from J, leaving 15 bases between. CDR3 length: 14 amino acids. The DNA for the CDR3 is TGTGCCAGCAGCACTAGTGGGGAGACGAATGAGCAGTTCTTC. Protein: CASSTSGETNEQFF. Supplemented by reference TRBV7-9 and TRBJ2-1, the full variable domain reads DTGVSQNPRHKITKRGQNVTFRCDPISEHNRLYWYRQTLGQGPEFLTYFQNEAQLEKSRLLSDRFSAERPKGSFSTLEIQRTEQGDSAMYLCASSTSGETNEQFFGPGTRLTVL.

This chain joins TRBV27 and TRBJ1-2; a possible D gene is TRBD1 (6 bases). V was pared by 6 bases and J by 4 bases, with 18 bases between. The germline gives CDR1 MNHEY, CDR2 SMNVEV (reference sequence). The CDR3 has 15 amino acids. The DNA for the CDR3 is TGTGCCAGCAGCCGAGAGGGACACTCCGGCTATGGCTACACCTTC. Its translation: CASSREGHSGYGYTF.

The chain uses TRBV27 and TRBJ1-6; D not resolved. The CDR3 has 15 amino acids. Trimming left V 6 bases short and J 5 bases short, with 14 bases between. The V gene's germline CDR1 is MNHEY and CDR2 SMNVEV (reference sequence). The CDR3 spells CASSAFGVNNSPLHF. The CDR3 DNA reads TGTGCCAGCAGCGCGTTCGGGGTGAATAATTCACCCCTCCACTTT.

CDR3 in amino acids: CASSPWTGETFF. The CDR3 DNA follows: TGTGCCAGCAGCCCATGGACAGGGGAGACTTTCTTT. The V and J genes are TRBV11-2 and TRBJ1-1; 9 bases agree with TRBD1. Germline lookup yields CDR1 SGHAT and CDR2 FQNNGV. This CDR3 is 12 amino acids long. Germline trimming cut 5 bases from V and 12 bases from J; bases unmatched to any gene: 7.

In its sample, this clone was seen a few times. The chain employs TRBV28 and TRBJ1-5; D is uncertain. V shed 4 bases and J shed 4 bases, with 14 bases lying between them. The CDR3 runs to 15 residues. The germline V gene encodes CDR1 MDHEN and CDR2 SYDVKM. DNA for the CDR3: TGTGCCAGCAGTTCCTCCGGCCGAGGAAATCAGCCCCAGCATTTT. Translating it yields CASSSSGRGNQPQHF.

The chain joins TRBV28 to TRBJ1-5; D uncertain. The CDR3 is made up of 16 amino acids. Trimming left V 6 bases short and J 0 bases short, with 15 bases between. Germline lookup yields CDR1 MDHEN and CDR2 SYDVKM. DNA for the CDR3: TGTGCCAGCAGGGCCCGGAGGGAGTATAGCAATCAGCCCCAGCATTTT. Its protein is CASRARREYSNQPQHF.

This rearrangement joins TRBV20-1 to TRBJ1-5, with TRBD1 matching 8 bases. V gave up 3 bases and J gave up 10 bases; unmatched junction bases: 11. Germline CDR1 is DFQATT and CDR2 is SNEGSKA (reference sequence). The CDR3 length is 14 residues. The DNA for the CDR3 is TGCAGTGCTAGTGGAGACAGGGGCCCTGGACCCCAGCATTTT. Translation: CSASGDRGPGPQHF.